The entry below describes one T cell receptor (beta chain). Its antigen remains unknown. This sample was included in a study of cytomegalovirus exposure and HLA in healthy donors. PCR amplification relied on 60 Vbeta primers (plus 13 Jbeta primers). The protocol was immunoSEQ multiplex PCR, while the TCRdb copy is restricted to in-frame clones and leaves out a portion. The data contain about 79,000 clones, about 68% of them singletons. Study-level points and caveats: Later work showed greater clonal expansion in HLA-associated TCR beta chains than in equally common others. Analyses of presence/absence relied on an assumption of roughly uniform sequencing depth across donors. CMV antigen specificity of three CMV-associated chains was confirmed in vitro.

Unmatched junction bases numbered 10, after V lost 5 bases and J lost 2 bases. CDR1 is MNHEY, CDR2 SMNVEV, per germline (reference sequence). The CDR3 covers 17 residues. Healthy people donating bone marrow made up the donors. The chain combines TRBV27 with TRBJ2-1; 9 bases agree with TRBD1. This receptor was taken from a woman in her forties or fifties in good health and CMV-seropositive. The sample was PBMCs. The CDR3 protein is CASSTRDRDRAYNEQFF. The CDR3 coding sequence is TGTGCCAGCAGTACCAGAGACCGGGACAGGGCCTACAATGAGCAGTTCTTC.